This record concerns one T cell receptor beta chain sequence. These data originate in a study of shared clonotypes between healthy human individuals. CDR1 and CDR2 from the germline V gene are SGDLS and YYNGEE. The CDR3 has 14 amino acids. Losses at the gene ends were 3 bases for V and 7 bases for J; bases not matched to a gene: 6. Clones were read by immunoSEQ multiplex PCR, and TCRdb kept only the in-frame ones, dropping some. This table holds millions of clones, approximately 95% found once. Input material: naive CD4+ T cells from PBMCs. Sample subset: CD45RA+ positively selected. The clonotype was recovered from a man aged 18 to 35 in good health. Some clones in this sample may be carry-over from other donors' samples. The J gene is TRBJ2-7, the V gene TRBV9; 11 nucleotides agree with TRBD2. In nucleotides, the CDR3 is TGTGCCAGCAGCGCGACTAGCGGGATGAATGAGCAGTACTTC. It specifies CASSATSGMNEQYF. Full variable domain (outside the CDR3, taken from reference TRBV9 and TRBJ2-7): DSGVTQTPKHLITATGQRVTLRCSPRSGDLSVYWYQQSLDQGLQFLIQYYNGEERAKGNILERFSAQQFPDLHSELNLSSLELGDSALYFCASSATSGMNEQYFGPGTRLTVT.